This T cell receptor beta chain was recovered during a study of T-cell reconstitution after alpha-beta-depleted transplantation in children. This clonotype was counted at least ten times. The CDR3 has 15 residues. The V gene end was trimmed by 6 bases and the J gene end by 4 bases; junction bases not matched to a gene: 9. The germline gives CDR1 MNHEY, CDR2 SVGEGT. During its preparation, the TCRbeta library received unique molecular identifiers. In TCRdb, the PCR reads were re-called with MiXCR into one record per CDR3 protein. This sample has some 200,000 distinct CDR3 sequences, with about 6.3% found just once.

The V call is TRBV6-2 or TRBV6-3, the J call TRBJ2-7; 10 bases fit TRBD2. The clonotype originates from a human donor who donated a stem cell graft to a child with Wiskott-Aldrich syndrome. Source: PBMCs from the stem cell graft donor, taken from the stem cell graft. The chain's CDR3 is CASRVRLAGVYEQYF. As DNA, the CDR3 is TGTGCCAGCAGGGTGAGGCTAGCGGGAGTATACGAGCAGTACTTC.